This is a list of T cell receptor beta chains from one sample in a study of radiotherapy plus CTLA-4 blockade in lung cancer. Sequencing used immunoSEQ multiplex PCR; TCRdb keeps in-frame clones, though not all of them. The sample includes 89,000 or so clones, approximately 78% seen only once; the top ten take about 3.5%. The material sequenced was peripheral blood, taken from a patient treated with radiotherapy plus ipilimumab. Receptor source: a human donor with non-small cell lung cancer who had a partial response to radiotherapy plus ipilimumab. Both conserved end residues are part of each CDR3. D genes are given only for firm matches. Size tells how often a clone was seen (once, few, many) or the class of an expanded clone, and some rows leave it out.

CDR3 protein: CASNTGLVYNEQFF
CDR3 DNA: TGTGCCAGTAATACGGGTCTAGTCTACAATGAGCAGTTCTTC
J gene: TRBJ2-1
V gene: TRBV19
clone size: .
D gene: .

CDR3 protein: CASGTSGTLNEQFF
CDR3 DNA: TGTGCCAGCGGGACTAGCGGGACACTTAATGAGCAGTTCTTC
J gene: TRBJ2-1
V gene: TRBV7-3
clone size: .
D gene: TRBD2

CDR3 protein: CASSPTSDEQYF
CDR3 DNA: TGTGCCAGCAGCCCGACTAGTGACGAGCAGTACTTC
J gene: TRBJ2-7
V gene: TRBV11-3
clone size: .
D gene: .

CDR3 protein: CASSPFGGENTEAFF
CDR3 DNA: TGTGCCAGCTCACCCTTCGGGGGGGAGAACACTGAAGCTTTCTTT
J gene: TRBJ1-1
V gene: TRBV18
clone size: .
D gene: .

CDR3 protein: CASSPLGQGPYNEQFF
CDR3 DNA: TGCGCCAGCAGCCCGCTTGGACAGGGCCCCTACAATGAGCAGTTCTTC
J gene: TRBJ2-1
V gene: TRBV5-1
clone size: .
D gene: TRBD1

CDR3 protein: CASSDRSGQTLYEQYF
CDR3 DNA: TGCGCCAGCAGCGACAGGTCGGGACAGACACTCTACGAGCAGTACTTC
J gene: TRBJ2-7
V gene: TRBV5-1
clone size: .
D gene: TRBD1

CDR3 protein: CASSEQLGSGSYEQYF
CDR3 DNA: TGTGCCAGCAGTGAACAATTGGGTAGCGGGAGTTACGAGCAGTACTTC
J gene: TRBJ2-7
V gene: TRBV2
clone size: .
D gene: TRBD2

CDR3 protein: CASSLLGTGDNEQYF
CDR3 DNA: TGTGCCAGCAGTCTTCTAGGGACAGGGGATAACGAGCAGTACTTC
J gene: TRBJ2-7
V gene: TRBV6-6
clone size: .
D gene: TRBD1

CDR3 protein: CASSLTGAGNEQFF
CDR3 DNA: TGTGCCAGCAGCTTAACGGGTGCGGGCAATGAGCAGTTCTTC
J gene: TRBJ2-1
V gene: TRBV11-2
clone size: .
D gene: .

CDR3 protein: CASSRERGGQETQYF
CDR3 DNA: TGTGCCAGCAGCAGGGAGAGGGGGGGACAAGAGACCCAGTACTTC
J gene: TRBJ2-5
V gene: TRBV7-8
clone size: .
D gene: .

CDR3 protein: CASSFSGSSYEQYF
CDR3 DNA: TGTGCCAGCAGCTTTAGCGGGAGTTCCTACGAGCAGTACTTC
J gene: TRBJ2-7
V gene: TRBV7-2
clone size: .
D gene: TRBD2

CDR3 protein: CASSQGQFSYEQYF
CDR3 DNA: TGTGCCAGCAGCCAAGGACAGTTCTCCTACGAGCAGTACTTC
J gene: TRBJ2-7
V gene: TRBV7-2
clone size: .
D gene: .

CDR3 protein: CASSLGQVPTDTQYF
CDR3 DNA: TGTGCCAGTAGCCTGGGACAGGTCCCCACAGATACGCAGTATTTT
J gene: TRBJ2-3
V gene: TRBV19
clone size: .
D gene: TRBD1

CDR3 protein: CASSVPGGAYEQYF
CDR3 DNA: TGTGCCAGCAGTGTTCCCGGGGGGGCCTACGAGCAGTACTTC
J gene: TRBJ2-7
V gene: TRBV25-1
clone size: .
D gene: TRBD2

CDR3 protein: CASSLDRVGQPQHF
CDR3 DNA: TGTGCCAGCTCACTGGACAGGGTTGGTCAGCCCCAGCATTTT
J gene: TRBJ1-5
V gene: TRBV18
clone size: .
D gene: TRBD1

CDR3 protein: CASSIGWGDRNQPQHF
CDR3 DNA: TGTGCCAGTAGTATAGGCTGGGGGGACCGCAATCAGCCCCAGCATTTT
J gene: TRBJ1-5
V gene: TRBV19
clone size: few
D gene: .

CDR3 protein: CASSLRGGELAGGLSDTQYF
CDR3 DNA: TGTGCCAGCAGTTTACGAGGGGGGGAACTAGCGGGAGGGCTATCAGATACGCAGTATTTT
J gene: TRBJ2-3
V gene: TRBV27
clone size: .
D gene: TRBD2

CDR3 protein: CSAAWGQGITDTQYF
CDR3 DNA: TGCAGCGCCGCCTGGGGGCAGGGTATAACAGATACGCAGTATTTT
J gene: TRBJ2-3
V gene: TRBV29-1
clone size: .
D gene: .

CDR3 protein: CASSSWDRGSTDTQYF
CDR3 DNA: TGTGCCAGCAGCTCGTGGGACAGGGGGAGTACAGATACGCAGTATTTT
J gene: TRBJ2-3
V gene: TRBV7-9
clone size: .
D gene: TRBD1

CDR3 protein: CASSFSRSVAVNNEQFF
CDR3 DNA: TGTGCCAGCAGTTTCTCCCGGTCTGTAGCGGTAAACAATGAGCAGTTCTTC
J gene: TRBJ2-1
V gene: TRBV27
clone size: .
D gene: .

CDR3 protein: CATTPGLAVRGAYNEQFF
CDR3 DNA: TGTGCCACTACGCCGGGACTAGCGGTGCGGGGAGCCTACAATGAGCAGTTCTTC
J gene: TRBJ2-1
V gene: TRBV10-3
clone size: .
D gene: TRBD2

CDR3 protein: CASSQNSGGEQYF
CDR3 DNA: TGTGCCAGCAGCCAAAATTCCGGCGGCGAGCAGTACTTC
J gene: TRBJ2-7
V gene: TRBV7-2
clone size: .
D gene: .

CDR3 protein: CASSQFPGQVNEKLFF
CDR3 DNA: TGTGCCAGCAGCCAATTTCCGGGACAAGTTAATGAAAAACTGTTTTTT
J gene: TRBJ1-4
V gene: TRBV11-2
clone size: .
D gene: .

CDR3 protein: CASSLGQGTEAFF
CDR3 DNA: TGTGCCAGCAGCTTGGGACAGGGGACTGAAGCTTTCTTT
J gene: TRBJ1-1
V gene: TRBV7-3
clone size: .
D gene: TRBD1

CDR3 protein: CSVDPSYNEQFF
CDR3 DNA: TGCAGCGTTGACCCGTCCTACAATGAGCAGTTCTTC
J gene: TRBJ2-1
V gene: TRBV29-1
clone size: few
D gene: .

CDR3 protein: CASSLGHKETQYF
CDR3 DNA: TGTGCCAGCAGCCTCGGACATAAAGAGACCCAGTACTTC
J gene: TRBJ2-5
V gene: TRBV9
clone size: .
D gene: .

CDR3 protein: CASSQDRGVYGYTF
CDR3 DNA: TGTGCCAGCAGCCAGGACAGGGGCGTCTATGGCTACACCTTC
J gene: TRBJ1-2
V gene: TRBV5-4
clone size: .
D gene: TRBD1

CDR3 protein: CSAGEMGKLFF
CDR3 DNA: TGCAGTGCTGGGGAGATGGGAAAACTGTTTTTT
J gene: TRBJ1-4
V gene: TRBV20-1
clone size: .
D gene: .

CDR3 protein: CASSSRNQPQHF
CDR3 DNA: TGTGCCAGCAGTTCGAGGAATCAGCCCCAGCATTTT
J gene: TRBJ1-5
V gene: TRBV28
clone size: .
D gene: .

CDR3 protein: CATSPRPSGRNNEQFF
CDR3 DNA: TGTGCCACCAGCCCTCGTCCTAGCGGGAGGAACAATGAGCAGTTCTTC
J gene: TRBJ2-1
V gene: TRBV15
clone size: .
D gene: TRBD2

CDR3 protein: CASSPSMRQRLGNQPQHF
CDR3 DNA: TGTGCCAGCAGTCCCTCGATGAGGCAGCGGTTGGGCAATCAGCCCCAGCATTTT
J gene: TRBJ1-5
V gene: TRBV28
clone size: .
D gene: .

CDR3 protein: CASSQDGPSGLAYEQYF
CDR3 DNA: TGCGCCAGCAGCCAAGACGGGCCTAGCGGACTTGCCTACGAGCAGTACTTC
J gene: TRBJ2-7
V gene: TRBV4-1
clone size: .
D gene: TRBD2

CDR3 protein: CASSSRTSLERAFF
CDR3 DNA: TGTGCCAGCAGCTCTAGGACTTCTTTAGAAAGAGCTTTCTTT
J gene: TRBJ1-1
V gene: TRBV11-2
clone size: .
D gene: .

CDR3 protein: CASSGGQGKNSPLHF
CDR3 DNA: TGTGCCAGCAGTGGTGGACAGGGAAAGAATTCACCCCTCCACTTT
J gene: TRBJ1-6
V gene: TRBV28
clone size: .
D gene: TRBD1

CDR3 protein: CASSRYSGTKNYEQYF
CDR3 DNA: TGTGCCAGCAGCAGATACTCCGGGACTAAGAATTACGAGCAGTACTTC
J gene: TRBJ2-7
V gene: TRBV21-1
clone size: .
D gene: .

CDR3 protein: CASSLAAGGTHYEQYF
CDR3 DNA: TGTGCCAGCAGTCTCGCAGCGGGAGGGACACACTACGAGCAGTACTTC
J gene: TRBJ2-7
V gene: TRBV28
clone size: .
D gene: TRBD2

CDR3 protein: CASSPGQPDTQYF
CDR3 DNA: TGTGCCAGCAGCCCCGGACAGCCAGATACGCAGTATTTT
J gene: TRBJ2-3
V gene: TRBV11-2
clone size: .
D gene: .

CDR3 protein: CASSLSGGTEAFF
CDR3 DNA: TGTGCCAGCAGCTTATCGGGGGGGACTGAAGCTTTCTTT
J gene: TRBJ1-1
V gene: TRBV7-8
clone size: .
D gene: .